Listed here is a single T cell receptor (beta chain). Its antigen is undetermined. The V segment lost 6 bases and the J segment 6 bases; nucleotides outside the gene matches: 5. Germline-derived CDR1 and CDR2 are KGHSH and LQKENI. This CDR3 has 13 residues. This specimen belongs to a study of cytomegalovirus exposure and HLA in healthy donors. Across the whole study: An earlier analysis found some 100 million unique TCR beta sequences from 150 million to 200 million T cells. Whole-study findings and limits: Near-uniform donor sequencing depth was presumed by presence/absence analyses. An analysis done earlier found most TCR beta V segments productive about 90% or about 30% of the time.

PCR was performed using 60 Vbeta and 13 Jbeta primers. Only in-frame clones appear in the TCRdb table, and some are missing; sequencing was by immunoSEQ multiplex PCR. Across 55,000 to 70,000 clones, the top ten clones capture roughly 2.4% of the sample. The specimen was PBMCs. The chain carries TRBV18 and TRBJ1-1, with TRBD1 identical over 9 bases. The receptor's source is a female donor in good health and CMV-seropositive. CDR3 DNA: TGTGCCAGCTCGGGACAGGGTCACCCTGAAGCTTTCTTT. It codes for CASSGQGHPEAFF.